This T cell receptor beta chain was obtained from a study of shared clonotypes between healthy human individuals. Study background: Two female and a few male donors aged 18 to 49 were enrolled.

Deep-level running was used for the assay. Generated by immunoSEQ multiplex PCR, the TCRdb table keeps only in-frame clones and is missing some. The sample lists more than 2,000,000 clones; more than 85% were seen once. V lost 4 bases to trimming and J lost 2 bases, with 12 bases between them. The CDR3 length is 14 residues. From germline, CDR1 is SGHRS and CDR2 YFSETQ. The chain joins TRBV5-1 to TRBJ2-5, with D perhaps matching TRBD1 (6 bases). This receptor was taken from a man aged 18 to 30 in good health. Some clones in this sample may be carry-over from other donors' samples. Sequenced sample: naive CD4+ T cells from PBMCs. Subset given: CD45RA+ positively selected. The CDR3 region is CASSPRTVQETQYF. CDR3 coding DNA: TGCGCCAGCAGCCCCCGGACAGTACAAGAGACCCAGTACTTC.